Presented here are 22 T cell receptor beta chains from one specimen sequenced in a study of response to subunit inactivated influenza vaccine. TCRdb re-called the RT-PCR reads through MiXCR, storing one row per CDR3 protein. The repertoire holds about 830,000 distinct CDR3 sequences, with 15% to 20% as singletons. This specimen consisted of PBMCs from blood, obtained approximately 5 days after vaccination. The receptors were sampled from a man in his fifties who received an inactivated influenza vaccine.

Only a few counts were recorded for this clonotype. The chain couples TRBV20-1 to TRBJ2-7, with TRBD2 identical over 11 bases. Germline CDR1 DFQATT, CDR2 SNEGSKA (reference sequence). V dropped 2 bases and J dropped 3; count of bases not matched to a gene: 9. This CDR3 has 16 residues. The CDR3 nucleotides are TGCAGTGCTAGACTCCCACCGGGACTAGCGGACTACGAGCAGTACTTC. Its protein is CSARLPPGLADYEQYF.

Only a few counts were recorded for this clonotype. V usage is TRBV4-1 and J usage is TRBJ2-1; 12 nucleotides align to TRBD2. CDR1 is MGHRA and CDR2 is YSYEKL in the germline V gene. V lost 4 bases, J lost 0 bases, and 7 bases stayed unmatched. This CDR3 has 18 amino acids. CDR3 sequence (DNA): TGCGCCAGCAGCCTTAGGACTAGCGGGGCTCCCTCCTACAATGAGCAGTTCTTC. It codes for CASSLRTSGAPSYNEQFF.

This chain links TRBV20-1 with TRBJ1-1, with D possibly matching TRBD1 (6 bases). CDR1 is DFQATT and CDR2 is SNEGSKA in the germline V gene (reference sequence). V was shortened by 0 bases and J by 4 bases, with 12 bases between the two germline ends. The CDR3 runs 14 residues. The CDR3: CSARDRGWVTEAFF. CDR3 sequence (DNA): TGCAGTGCTAGAGACAGGGGATGGGTCACTGAAGCTTTCTTT.

This sequence joins TRBV29-1 and TRBJ2-3, with D possibly being TRBD2 (6 bases). Germline-derived CDR1 and CDR2 are SQVTM and ANQGSEA. The CDR3 extends over 13 amino acids. With 3 bases removed from V and 6 bases from J, the gap between germline ends came to 13 bases. The DNA for the CDR3 is TGCAGCGTTGACTCCAGGAGGGCGGATACGCAGTATTTT. As protein: CSVDSRRADTQYF.

This clonotype was detected a few times. The chain recombines TRBV10-3 with TRBJ1-1; no definite D call. V was cut by 0 bases and J by 0 bases, with 8 bases left in between. Germline V gene data show CDR1 as ENHRY and CDR2 as SYGVKD. The CDR3 extends over 15 amino acids. CDR3 DNA: TGTGCCATCAGTGAGTCGACTCGTCTGAACACTGAAGCTTTCTTT. It translates to CAISESTRLNTEAFF.

This clonotype appeared many times. The rearrangement joins TRBV5-5 to TRBJ2-7, with 7 bases fitting TRBD1. The CDR3 extends over 16 amino acids. V lost 0 bases to trimming and J lost 0 bases; unmatched junction nucleotides: 6. Per germline, CDR1 SGHKS and CDR2 YYEKEE (reference sequence). The CDR3 nucleotides are TGTGCCAGCAGCTTGGAGGGGGCGGTGAGCTCCTACGAGCAGTACTTC. Protein: CASSLEGAVSSYEQYF.

The V gene is TRBV5-1, the J gene TRBJ2-3; 7 nucleotides align to TRBD1. Germline lookup yields CDR1 SGHRS and CDR2 YFSETQ. Losses at the gene ends were 5 bases for V and 10 bases for J; bases not matched to a gene: 7. The CDR3 has 12 amino acids. The CDR3 DNA follows: TGCGCCAGCAGGTTGACAGGGCTGCCGCAGTATTTT. This encodes CASRLTGLPQYF.

This chain uses TRBV9 with TRBJ2-7; D ambiguous. The CDR3 has 14 amino acids. Germline V gene lookup returns CDR1 SGDLS and CDR2 YYNGEE. The V gene lost 3 bases and the J gene lost 0 bases, with 10 bases spanning the gap. The CDR3 sequence: CASSETLHSYEQYF. The CDR3 coding sequence is TGTGCCAGCAGCGAAACGCTACACTCCTACGAGCAGTACTTC.

V gene TRBV20-1 combines with J gene TRBJ2-2, with TRBD1 identical over 8 bases. Germline V gene lookup returns CDR1 DFQATT and CDR2 SNEGSKA (reference sequence). There are 15 residues in the CDR3. Trimming took 1 base from V and 4 from J; bases not matched to a gene: 5. The CDR3 here is CSARVRGRSTGELFF. The CDR3 DNA reads as TGCAGTGCTAGAGTCAGGGGGCGCAGCACCGGGGAGCTGTTTTTT.

In its sample, this clonotype was seen many times. The chain carries TRBV5-1 and TRBJ1-6; no firm D call. CDR3 length equals 16 residues. Germline assignment: CDR1 SGHRS and CDR2 YFSETQ. Trimming left V 0 bases short and J 2 bases short, with 9 bases between. The CDR3 DNA reads TGCGCCAGCAGCTTGGATCAGCGAACCTATAATTCACCCCTCCACTTT. Translation: CASSLDQRTYNSPLHF. Complete variable domain (other parts from reference TRBV5-1 and TRBJ1-6): KAGVTQTPRYLIKTRGQQVTLSCSPISGHRSVSWYQQTPGQGLQFLFEYFSETQRNKGNFPGRFSGRQFSNSRSEMNVSTLELGDSALYLCASSLDQRTYNSPLHFGNGTRLTVT.

In its sample, this clonotype was seen a few times. J is TRBJ2-7 and V is TRBV19; the match to TRBD1 covers 12 bases. Germline values: CDR1 LNHDA, CDR2 SQIVND (reference sequence). J gave up 7 bases and V 5 bases, and 9 bases lay outside the gene matches. The length of the CDR3 is 15 residues. CDR3 bases: TGTGCCAGTAGTGCGCCTGGGACAGGGGGCGGGGAGCAGTACTTC. This encodes CASSAPGTGGGEQYF.

This clonotype occurred a few times. This chain uses TRBV7-2 with TRBJ1-3, with D unresolved. Germline V gives CDR1 SGHTA, CDR2 FQGNSA. The CDR3 is made up of 17 amino acids. V was clipped by 3 bases and J by 0 bases, with 15 bases between them. The CDR3 coding sequence is TGTGCCAGCAGCTTCGGAGTTCTATCGAGCTCTGGAAACACCATATATTTT. This codes for CASSFGVLSSSGNTIYF.

This clonotype was counted only a few times. The chain couples TRBV5-1 to TRBJ2-2; possibly TRBD2 for D (6 bases). The V gene lost 4 bases and the J gene lost 5 bases, with 21 bases spanning the gap. Germline CDR1 SGHRS, CDR2 YFSETQ. The CDR3 consists of 17 residues. The CDR3 sequence: CASSRGPTRRQTGELFF. The CDR3 DNA sequence: TGCGCCAGCAGCCGGGGCCCGACTAGAAGGCAAACCGGGGAGCTGTTTTTT.

The CDR3 region is CASSSRAWETQYF. The CDR3 DNA reads TGTGCCAGCAGTTCGAGGGCCTGGGAGACCCAGTACTTC. V usage is TRBV12-3 or TRBV12-4 and J usage is TRBJ2-5; maybe TRBD2 (5 bases). The ends were cut back, 4 bases at V and 5 bases at J, with 11 bases in the middle. The CDR3 loop spans 13 amino acids.

There are many counts of this clonotype. The V call is TRBV12-3 or TRBV12-4, the J call TRBJ2-7; D gene ambiguous. V gave up 6 bases and J gave up 2 bases, with 11 bases separating them. CDR3 size: 13 residues. CDR3 in amino acids: CASRPTVTYEQYF. The CDR3 nucleotides read TGTGCCAGCAGACCCACAGTTACCTACGAGCAGTACTTC.

The table lists this clonotype with a few counts. This chain joins TRBV6-1 and TRBJ2-1; D may be TRBD2 (6 bases). Germline V gene lookup returns CDR1 MNHNS and CDR2 SASEGT. CDR3 size: 13 residues. The V gene lost 4 bases and the J gene lost 3 bases, with 7 bases spanning the gap. The CDR3 DNA reads as TGTGCCAGCAGTGGGGGGGACTACAATGAGCAGTTCTTC. It is translated as CASSGGDYNEQFF.

A few counts support this clonotype. The chain employs TRBV27 and TRBJ2-7, with 8 bases identical to TRBD1. CDR1 is MNHEY, CDR2 SMNVEV, per germline (reference sequence). The V segment lost 5 bases and the J segment 5 bases; nucleotides outside the gene matches: 8. The CDR3 has 14 amino acids. The CDR3 region is CASSPRTGMHEQYF. The CDR3 DNA sequence: TGTGCCAGCAGTCCACGGACAGGGATGCACGAGCAGTACTTC.

V usage is TRBV3-1 and J usage is TRBJ2-7; D remains ambiguous. Trimming took off 1 base at V and 6 bases at J, with 10 bases between the two ends. CDR3 length equals 13 residues. Germline V CDR1 and CDR2: LGHDT, YNNKEL (reference sequence). The CDR3 bases are TGTGCCAGCAGCCAAGGACGCCAGGTCGAGCAGTACTTC. Protein product: CASSQGRQVEQYF.

A few counts support this clonotype. The chain recombines TRBV7-9 with TRBJ1-1; TRBD1 aligns across 8 bases. CDR1 SEHNR and CDR2 FQNEAQ come from the germline V gene (reference sequence). The ends lost 7 bases at V and 6 bases at J; junction bases unmatched: 13. CDR3 length: 15 residues. The CDR3 reads CASTNRGRVDAEAFF. The CDR3 DNA reads as TGTGCCAGCACAAACAGGGGGAGGGTCGACGCTGAAGCTTTCTTT.

This clonotype turned up a few times. This chain uses TRBV12-3 or TRBV12-4 with TRBJ1-1, with 8 bases fitting TRBD1. The CDR3 covers 15 residues. J was trimmed by 5 bases and V by 3 bases; bases with no gene match: 8. In DNA form, the CDR3 reads TGTGCCAGCAGTTTTTCGGGCAGGGGGCCGACTGAAGCTTTCTTT. Translating gives CASSFSGRGPTEAFF.

This clonotype was counted only a few times. The rearrangement joins TRBV15 to TRBJ2-7; TRBD2 might be the D (5 bases). The CDR3 totals 12 residues. Trimming removed 5 bases at V and 2 bases at J, with 7 bases between. From germline, CDR1 is LNHNV and CDR2 YYDKDF (reference sequence). The CDR3, as DNA: TGTGCCACCAGCGAGGGAACCTACGAGCAGTACTTC. Its translation: CATSEGTYEQYF.

This chain joins TRBV7-2 and TRBJ2-2, with D perhaps matching TRBD2 (6 bases). Per germline, CDR1 SGHTA and CDR2 FQGNSA. V lost 5 bases, J lost 5 bases, and 12 bases lay in between. The CDR3 runs to 14 residues. CDR3 residues: CASSNRLVTGELFF. The CDR3 DNA is TGTGCCAGCAGCAACAGACTAGTTACCGGGGAGCTGTTTTTT.